This paragraph covers one TCR beta chain sequence. This CDR3 contains 11 residues. V shed 5 bases and J shed 5 bases, with 9 bases lying between them. Germline CDR1 is DFQATT and CDR2 is SNEGSKA (reference sequence). This entry belongs to a study of blood T cell repertoires in COVID-19. Looking at the study overall: Italy, Spain and the United States were the sources of the convalescent and acute COVID-19 samples. PBMCs, B-cell-depleted T cells, or T cells were the source of the cDNA or gDNA that made up the material.

Methods used by the authors: Scientists estimated how many nucleated cells there were by amplifying reference gene primers. Measured with immunoSEQ multiplex PCR; TCRdb has only the in-frame clones, and not every one. V, J and clone size reflect that table, while D and trimming were determined from the DNA. The sample shows over 70,000 clones, roughly four fifths of them seen only once. This sequence originates from a man aged 60 to 69 with acute or convalescent COVID-19. The sequencing sample was made of peripheral blood. This chain uses TRBV20-1 with TRBJ2-5; maybe TRBD2 (5 bases). The CDR3 region has the DNA TGCAGTGCTGGATCGGGGGAGACCCAGTACTTC. Its protein is CSAGSGETQYF.